The rows below give T cell receptor beta chains drawn from one sample of a study of T cells after posttransplantation cyclophosphamide. Sequencing used immunoSEQ multiplex PCR; TCRdb keeps in-frame clones, though not all of them. Altogether a few thousand clones are present, roughly two thirds being singletons, with the ten largest covering more than 45%. The source was CD8+ T cells sorted from PBMCs, collected 1,000 to 1,200 days after allogeneic stem cell transplant with posttransplant cyclophosphamide. The receptors come from a female patient aged 40-49 years who received an allogeneic stem cell transplant from a related donor, was CMV-positive, and had no GVHD. Some T cells here may be from the graft donor. Both conserved end residues are part of each CDR3. Fields, in order: V gene, J gene, clone size, D gene, CDR3 DNA, CDR3 protein. D genes are given only for firm matches. For some rows the clone size is stated as once, few or many, or as a class when expanded; others skip it.

TRBV13,TRBJ1-2,NA,NA,TGTGCCACCAAACCCCCCGGGGGTGGCTACACCTTC,CATKPPGGGYTF
TRBV7-2,TRBJ2-3,NA,NA,TGTGCCAGCAGCATCCCCGGCGGCCCTGGAAGTGCAGATACGCAGTATTTT,CASSIPGGPGSADTQYF
TRBV19,TRBJ2-1,NA,TRBD1,TGTGCCAGTAGTATCAGTTCAGGGGGCTCCTACAATGAGCAGTTCTTC,CASSISSGGSYNEQFF
TRBV5-6,TRBJ1-2,large,TRBD1,TGTGCCAGCAGCGCCGGACAGGTCTATGGCTACACCTTC,CASSAGQVYGYTF
TRBV28,TRBJ2-5,NA,TRBD1,TGTGCCAGCAGCCGAGACAGGGTGCCAGAGACCCAGTACTTC,CASSRDRVPETQYF
TRBV19,TRBJ2-7,NA,NA,TGTGCCAGTAGTATTTCCAGTTTTGACGAGCAGTACTTC,CASSISSFDEQYF
TRBV19,TRBJ2-2,NA,NA,TGTGCCAGTAGTATCAAGGAGCCAGCGTCCGGGGAGCTGTTTTTT,CASSIKEPASGELFF
TRBV27,TRBJ1-2,NA,TRBD1,TGTGCCAGCAGTTCCCCAGACAGGGGGCATGGCTACACCTTC,CASSSPDRGHGYTF
TRBV7-2,TRBJ2-7,NA,NA,TGTGCCAGCAGCCTACCGCAGGGTCTTGATTACTCCTACGAGCAGTACTTC,CASSLPQGLDYSYEQYF
TRBV7-2,TRBJ2-7,NA,TRBD1,TGTGCCAGCAGCTCTACCTTCCAGGGGGCGCTGACCTACGAGCAGTACTTC,CASSSTFQGALTYEQYF
TRBV9,TRBJ2-7,NA,NA,TGTGCCATCATTATCAAGCAGGGGACGGCATACGAGCAGTACTTC,CAIIIKQGTAYEQYF
TRBV27,TRBJ2-1,few,TRBD1,TGTGCCAGCAGTCAGACAGGGAGCGCGTTAGCCTACAATGAGCAGTTCTTC,CASSQTGSALAYNEQFF
TRBV6-9,TRBJ1-4,NA,NA,TGTGCCAGCAGTTATATCCCCACTAGGGAAGGCGGGTATGAAAAACTGTTTTTT,CASSYIPTREGGYEKLFF
TRBV5-1,TRBJ1-4,NA,NA,TGCGCCAGCAGCAGCGCCTCAACTAATGAAAAACTGTTTTTT,CASSSASTNEKLFF
TRBV29-1,TRBJ2-6,NA,TRBD1,TGCAGCGTACAGGGGGCTAAACTCTCTGGGGCCAACGTCCTGACTTTC,CSVQGAKLSGANVLTF
TRBV4-2,TRBJ2-7,few,TRBD1,TGTGCCAGCAGCTTGGGGGACAGGGGGGTTCGGGAGCAGTACTTC,CASSLGDRGVREQYF
TRBV6-1,TRBJ2-7,NA,TRBD2,TGTGCCAGCAGTGAGGGACTACTCTACGAGCAGTACTTC,CASSEGLLYEQYF
TRBV13,TRBJ2-3,NA,NA,TGTGCCAGCAGCCCATACCAGCCACTTCGGGCGCAGTATTTT,CASSPYQPLRAQYF
TRBV5-6,TRBJ2-1,NA,TRBD1,TGTGCCAGCAGCTTACAAGGGACAGCCGCCTACAATGAGCAGTTCTTC,CASSLQGTAAYNEQFF
TRBV19,TRBJ1-5,NA,TRBD1,TGTGCCAGTAGTTTTGACAGGGATAGCAATCAGCCCCAGCATTTT,CASSFDRDSNQPQHF
TRBV27,TRBJ2-7,NA,TRBD1,TGTGCCAGCAGTTCAGCCGGGACAGGTTACGAGCAGTACTTC,CASSSAGTGYEQYF
TRBV9,TRBJ2-7,NA,NA,TGTGCCATTATTTTCAAGCAGGGGACGGCCTACGAGCAGTACTTC,CAIIFKQGTAYEQYF
TRBV11-2,TRBJ2-7,NA,NA,TGTGCCAGCAGCTTAGGGCCCTCCTACGAGCAGTACTTC,CASSLGPSYEQYF
TRBV27,TRBJ2-1,NA,TRBD2,TGTGCCAGCAGCCCCCTTTCGGGGGGAAATTCCTACAATGAGCAGTTCTTC,CASSPLSGGNSYNEQFF
TRBV19,TRBJ2-1,NA,NA,TGTGCCAGTAGTATCGGCAATGAGCAGTTCTTC,CASSIGNEQFF
TRBV27,TRBJ2-1,NA,TRBD1,TGTGCCAGCAGTTTTTTCCAGGGGGCAAATGAGCAGTTCTTC,CASSFFQGANEQFF
TRBV9,TRBJ2-7,few,NA,TGTGCCTTTATTTTCAAACAGGAGACGGCATACGAGCAGTACTTC,CAFIFKQETAYEQYF
TRBV6-1,TRBJ1-1,NA,NA,TGTGCCAGCAGTGTTAAGGGGGAGACTGAAGCTTTCTTT,CASSVKGETEAFF
TRBV21-1,TRBJ1-5,NA,NA,TGTGCCAGCAGCACTAGACAGGGACCCGCGAACAGCAATCAGCCCCAGCATTTT,CASSTRQGPANSNQPQHF
TRBV18,TRBJ2-1,NA,NA,TGTGCCAGCTCCTCGCGTGGGGGGGCCTTTGGTGAGCAGTTCTTC,CASSSRGGAFGEQFF
TRBV5-1,TRBJ2-7,NA,TRBD2,TGCGCCAGCAGCACAGGACTAGCCGGGTCCTACGAGCAGTACTTC,CASSTGLAGSYEQYF
TRBV9,TRBJ2-7,few,NA,TGTGCCAGCAGTATCAAACAGGAGACGGCATACGAGCAGTACTTC,CASSIKQETAYEQYF
TRBV9,TRBJ2-7,NA,NA,TGTGCCAGTTTTATCGGGCAGGGGACGGCATACGAGCAGTACTTC,CASFIGQGTAYEQYF
TRBV9,TRBJ2-7,NA,TRBD1,TGTGCCATCTGTATCAGACAGGGGACGGCCTACGAGCAGTACTTC,CAICIRQGTAYEQYF
TRBV10-2,TRBJ2-2,NA,NA,TGCGCCAGCAGTGAGATGGCAGGCACCGGGGAGCTGTTTTTT,CASSEMAGTGELFF
TRBV19,TRBJ2-1,NA,NA,TGTGCCAGTAGTATAGTATCTAGTTACAATGAGCAGTTCTTC,CASSIVSSYNEQFF
TRBV7-8,TRBJ1-1,NA,NA,TGTGCCAGCAGCTTAGGCAGGGGTGATGAAGCTTTCTTT,CASSLGRGDEAFF
TRBV9,TRBJ2-7,NA,NA,TGTGCTATTATTTTCAAACAGAAGACGGCATACGAGCAGTACTTC,CAIIFKQKTAYEQYF
TRBV9,TRBJ2-7,NA,NA,TGTGCCAGCAGTATCAGACAGAGGACGGCATACGAGCAGTACTTC,CASSIRQRTAYEQYF
TRBV9,TRBJ2-7,few,TRBD1,TGTGCCAGCTTCTTCAAACAGGGGACGGCCTACGAGCAGTACTTC,CASFFKQGTAYEQYF
TRBV9,TRBJ2-7,few,NA,TGTGCTATTTTTTTCAAGCAGGGGACGGCATACGAGCAGTACTTC,CAIFFKQGTAYEQYF
TRBV6-5,TRBJ2-1,NA,TRBD2,TGTGCCAGCAGTTATTCCCTGACTAGCGGGAAGGAGCAGTTCTTC,CASSYSLTSGKEQFF
TRBV27,TRBJ1-1,NA,TRBD1,TGTGCCAGCAGTTTGATGGGTGGAGGGGGCTACACTGAAGCTTTCTTT,CASSLMGGGGYTEAFF
TRBV5-6,TRBJ1-2,NA,NA,TGTGCCAGCAGCCGACAGGAGATCTATGGCTACACCTTT,CASSRQEIYGYTF
TRBV11-2,TRBJ2-2,NA,NA,TGTGCCAGCAGCTCGGGGGTTGGGGGCACCGGGGAGCTGTTTTTT,CASSSGVGGTGELFF
TRBV13,TRBJ1-2,NA,TRBD1,TGTGCCAGCAGCTTGGGAACAGGGGAAGGGGGTGGCTACACCTTC,CASSLGTGEGGGYTF
TRBV7-2,TRBJ1-1,NA,TRBD1,TGTGCCAGCAGCTCGACAGGGATCACTGAAGCTTTCTTT,CASSSTGITEAFF
TRBV4-2,TRBJ2-7,NA,NA,TGTGCCAGCAGCCAAGTAGGACAGAAACTATCCTACGAGCAGTACTTC,CASSQVGQKLSYEQYF
TRBV9,TRBJ2-7,NA,NA,TGTGCCAGCAGCATCAGGCAGAAGACGGCCTACGAGCAGTACTTC,CASSIRQKTAYEQYF
TRBV4-3,TRBJ1-1,NA,NA,TGCGCCAGCAGCCAAGTCTCCAAGGGGCAGGGCTCTGAAGCTTTCTTT,CASSQVSKGQGSEAFF
TRBV29-1,TRBJ1-1,NA,NA,TGCAGCGTGCTAACAGGGTTGGAAGCTTTCTTT,CSVLTGLEAFF
TRBV6-1,TRBJ2-7,NA,NA,TGTGCCAGTTATCTCTACGAGCAGTACTTC,CASYLYEQYF
TRBV27,TRBJ1-1,NA,TRBD1,TGTGCCAGCAGCCGGGACAGGGGGCTCGCTGAAGCTTTCTTT,CASSRDRGLAEAFF
TRBV7-2,TRBJ2-1,few,TRBD2,TGTGCCAGCAGCCCAGGACTAGCGGGGGGCAATGAGCAGTTCTTC,CASSPGLAGGNEQFF
TRBV5-6,TRBJ2-2,NA,NA,TGTGCCAGCGTTAGGGGGACACCATACACCGGGGAGCTGTTTTTT,CASVRGTPYTGELFF
TRBV2,TRBJ1-4,NA,NA,TGTGCCAGCAGTACTAACAGGGATGGTGAAAAACTGTTTTTT,CASSTNRDGEKLFF
TRBV4-1,TRBJ2-5,NA,NA,TGCGCCAGCAGCCACCTAGAAGAGACCCAGTACTTC,CASSHLEETQYF
TRBV9,TRBJ2-7,NA,TRBD1,TGTGCCAGTTTCATCGAACAGGGGACGGCATACGAGCAGTACTTC,CASFIEQGTAYEQYF
TRBV6-5,TRBJ2-1,NA,TRBD1,TGTGCCAGCAGCCCAGGGGGCAATGAGCAGTTCTTC,CASSPGGNEQFF